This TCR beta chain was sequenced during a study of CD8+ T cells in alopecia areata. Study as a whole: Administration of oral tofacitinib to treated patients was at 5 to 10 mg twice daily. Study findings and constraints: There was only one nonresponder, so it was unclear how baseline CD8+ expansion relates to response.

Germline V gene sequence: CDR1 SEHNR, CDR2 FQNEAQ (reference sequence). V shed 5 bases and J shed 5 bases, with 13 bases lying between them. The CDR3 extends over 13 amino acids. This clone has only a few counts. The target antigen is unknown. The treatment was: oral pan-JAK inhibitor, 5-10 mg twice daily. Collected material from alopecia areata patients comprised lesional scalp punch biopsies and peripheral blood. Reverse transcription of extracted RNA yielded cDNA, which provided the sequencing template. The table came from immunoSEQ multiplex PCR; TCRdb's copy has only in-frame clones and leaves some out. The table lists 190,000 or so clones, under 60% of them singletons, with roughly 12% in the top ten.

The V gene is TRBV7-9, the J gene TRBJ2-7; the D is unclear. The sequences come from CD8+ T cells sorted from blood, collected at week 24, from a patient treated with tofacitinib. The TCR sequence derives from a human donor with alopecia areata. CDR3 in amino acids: CASSAPIYDEQYF. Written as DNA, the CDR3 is TGTGCCAGCAGCGCCCCGATATATGACGAGCAGTACTTC.